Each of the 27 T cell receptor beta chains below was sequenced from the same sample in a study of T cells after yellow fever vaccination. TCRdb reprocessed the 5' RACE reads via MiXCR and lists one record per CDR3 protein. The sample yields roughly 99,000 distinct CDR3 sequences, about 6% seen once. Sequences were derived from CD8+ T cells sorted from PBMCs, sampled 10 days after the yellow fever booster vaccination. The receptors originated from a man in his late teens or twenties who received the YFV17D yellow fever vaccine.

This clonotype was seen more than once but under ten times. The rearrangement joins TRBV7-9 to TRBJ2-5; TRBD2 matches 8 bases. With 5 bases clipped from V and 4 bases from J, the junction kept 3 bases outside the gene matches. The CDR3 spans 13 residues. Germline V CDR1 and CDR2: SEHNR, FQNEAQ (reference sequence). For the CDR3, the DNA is TGTGCCAGCAGCACGCGGGGGGCAGAGACCCAGTACTTC. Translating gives CASSTRGAETQYF. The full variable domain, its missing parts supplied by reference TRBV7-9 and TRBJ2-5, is DTGVSQNPRHKITKRGQNVTFRCDPISEHNRLYWYRQTLGQGPEFLTYFQNEAQLEKSRLLSDRFSAERPKGSFSTLEIQRTEQGDSAMYLCASSTRGAETQYFGPGTRLLVL.

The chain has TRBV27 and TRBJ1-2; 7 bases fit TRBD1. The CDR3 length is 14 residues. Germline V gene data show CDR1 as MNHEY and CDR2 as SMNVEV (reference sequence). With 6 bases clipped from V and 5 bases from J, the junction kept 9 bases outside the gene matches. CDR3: CASRTTGSRYGYTF. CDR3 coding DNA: TGTGCCAGCAGAACGACAGGGTCTCGGTATGGCTACACCTTC.

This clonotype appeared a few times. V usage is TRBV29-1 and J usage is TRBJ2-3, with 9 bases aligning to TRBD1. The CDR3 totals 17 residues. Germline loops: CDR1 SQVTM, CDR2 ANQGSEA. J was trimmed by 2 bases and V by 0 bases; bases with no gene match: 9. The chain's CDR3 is CSVEDPRDREDTDTQYF. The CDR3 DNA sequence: TGCAGCGTTGAAGACCCCCGGGACAGGGAGGACACAGATACGCAGTATTTT.

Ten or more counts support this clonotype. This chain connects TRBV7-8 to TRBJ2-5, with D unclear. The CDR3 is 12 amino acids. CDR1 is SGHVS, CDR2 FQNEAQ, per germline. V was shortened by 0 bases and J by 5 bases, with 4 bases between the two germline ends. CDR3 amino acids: CASSLAFETQYF. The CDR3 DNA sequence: TGTGCCAGCAGCTTAGCGTTCGAGACCCAGTACTTC.

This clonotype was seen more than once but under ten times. DNA for the CDR3: TGCAGCGTCCCTACAGGGGGCCGGGGCTACACCTTC. It is translated as CSVPTGGRGYTF. The chain carries TRBV29-1 and TRBJ1-2, with TRBD1 identical over 9 bases. CDR1 and CDR2 from the germline V gene are SQVTM and ANQGSEA. This CDR3 contains 12 residues. With V trimmed by 6 bases and J by 8 bases, 7 bases remained unmatched.

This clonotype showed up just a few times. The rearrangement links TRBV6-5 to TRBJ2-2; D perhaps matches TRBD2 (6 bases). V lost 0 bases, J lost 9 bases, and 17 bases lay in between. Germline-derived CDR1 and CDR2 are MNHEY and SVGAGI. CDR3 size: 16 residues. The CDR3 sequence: CASSYSKRGKGRELFF. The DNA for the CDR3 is TGTGCCAGCAGTTACTCGAAACGGGGGAAGGGTCGGGAGCTGTTTTTT.

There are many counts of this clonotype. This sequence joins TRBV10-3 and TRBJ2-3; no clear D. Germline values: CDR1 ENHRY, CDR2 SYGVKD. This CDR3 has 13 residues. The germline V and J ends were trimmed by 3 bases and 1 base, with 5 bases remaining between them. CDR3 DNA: TGTGCCATCAGTGAACCACGCACAGATACGCAGTATTTT. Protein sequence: CAISEPRTDTQYF.

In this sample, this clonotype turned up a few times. The CDR3 sequence is CASRPAGGTGELFF. The CDR3 nucleotides are TGTGCCAGCAGACCCGCGGGGGGCACCGGGGAGCTGTTTTTT. V and J are TRBV5-4 and TRBJ2-2, with TRBD2 matching over 8 bases. V shed 5 bases, J shed 4 bases, and the junction held 4 bases outside the gene matches. The CDR3 covers 14 residues. Germline V gives CDR1 SGHNT, CDR2 YYREEE (reference sequence). The full variable domain, with the rest looked up from reference TRBV5-4 and TRBJ2-2, is ETGVTQSPTHLIKTRGQQVTLRCSSQSGHNTVSWYQQALGQGPQFIFQYYREEENGRGNFPPRFSGLQFPNYSSELNVNALELDDSALYLCASRPAGGTGELFFGEGSRLTVL.

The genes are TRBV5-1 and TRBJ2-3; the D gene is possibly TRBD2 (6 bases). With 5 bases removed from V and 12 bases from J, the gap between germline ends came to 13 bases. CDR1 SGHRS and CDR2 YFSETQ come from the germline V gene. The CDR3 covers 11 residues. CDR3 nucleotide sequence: TGCGCCAGCAGATGGCAGGGACTCCAGTATTTT. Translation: CASRWQGLQYF.

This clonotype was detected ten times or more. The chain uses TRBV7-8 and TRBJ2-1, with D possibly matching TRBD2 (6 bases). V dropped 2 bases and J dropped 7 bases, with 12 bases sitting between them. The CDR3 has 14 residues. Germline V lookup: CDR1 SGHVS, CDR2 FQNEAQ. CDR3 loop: CASSLRGTSNEQFF. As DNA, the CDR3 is TGTGCCAGCAGCTTACGAGGGACTTCGAATGAGCAGTTCTTC.

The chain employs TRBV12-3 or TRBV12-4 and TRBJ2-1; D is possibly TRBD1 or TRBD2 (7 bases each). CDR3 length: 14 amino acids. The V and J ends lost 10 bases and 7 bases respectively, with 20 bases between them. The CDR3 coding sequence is TGTGCCATCGCAGGGGGGGGGGCTGAGAATGAGCAGTTCTTC. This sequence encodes CAIAGGGAENEQFF.

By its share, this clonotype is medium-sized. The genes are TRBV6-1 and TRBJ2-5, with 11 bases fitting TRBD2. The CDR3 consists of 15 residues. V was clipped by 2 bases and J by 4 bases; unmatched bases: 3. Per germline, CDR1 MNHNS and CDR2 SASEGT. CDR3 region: CASSELAGGPETQYF. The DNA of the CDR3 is TGTGCCAGCAGTGAATTAGCGGGGGGGCCAGAGACCCAGTACTTC.

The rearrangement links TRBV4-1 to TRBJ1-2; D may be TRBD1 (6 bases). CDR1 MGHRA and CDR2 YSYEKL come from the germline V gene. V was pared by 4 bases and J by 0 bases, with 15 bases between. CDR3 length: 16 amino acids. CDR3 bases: TGCGCCAGCAGCCTTGTGGGGGGCAGAGCTAACTATGGCTACACCTTC. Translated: CASSLVGGRANYGYTF.

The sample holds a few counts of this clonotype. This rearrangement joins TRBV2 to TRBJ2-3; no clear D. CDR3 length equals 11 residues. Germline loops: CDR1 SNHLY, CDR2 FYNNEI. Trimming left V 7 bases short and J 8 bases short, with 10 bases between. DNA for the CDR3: TGTGCCAGCACATCCGGCTCTACGCAGTATTTT. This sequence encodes CASTSGSTQYF.

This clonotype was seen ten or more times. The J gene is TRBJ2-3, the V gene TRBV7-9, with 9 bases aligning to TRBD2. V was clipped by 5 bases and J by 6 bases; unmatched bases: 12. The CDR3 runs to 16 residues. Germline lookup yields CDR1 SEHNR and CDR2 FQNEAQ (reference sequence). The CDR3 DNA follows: TGTGCCAGCAGCCCAAGCGGGGGGATGCTTACTGATACGCAGTATTTT. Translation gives CASSPSGGMLTDTQYF.

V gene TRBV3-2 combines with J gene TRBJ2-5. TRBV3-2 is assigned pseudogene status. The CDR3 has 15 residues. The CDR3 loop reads CASSHAMGYQETQYF. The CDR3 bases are TGTGCCAGCAGCCATGCCATGGGGTACCAAGAGACCCAGTACTTC.

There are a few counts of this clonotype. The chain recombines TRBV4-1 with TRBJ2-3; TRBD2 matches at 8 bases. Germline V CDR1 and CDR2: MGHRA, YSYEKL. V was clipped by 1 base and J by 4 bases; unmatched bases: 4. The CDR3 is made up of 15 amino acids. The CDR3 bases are TGCGCCAGCAGCCAAGTGCCGGGGGGGGCAGATACGCAGTATTTT. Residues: CASSQVPGGADTQYF.

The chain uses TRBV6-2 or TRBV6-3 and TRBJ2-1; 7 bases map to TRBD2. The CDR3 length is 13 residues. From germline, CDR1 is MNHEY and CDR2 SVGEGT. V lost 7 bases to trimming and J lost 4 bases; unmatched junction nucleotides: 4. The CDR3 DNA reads TGTGCCAGCACCACGGGGGGTTACAATGAGCAGTTCTTC. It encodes CASTTGGYNEQFF.

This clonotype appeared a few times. In nucleotides, the CDR3 is TGTGCCAGCGGCTCGAGGACTAGCGGAGATACGCAGTATTTT. Amino acid sequence: CASGSRTSGDTQYF. This rearrangement joins TRBV19 to TRBJ2-3; TRBD2 matches 10 bases. The J segment lost 5 bases and the V segment lost 9 bases, leaving 8 bases of the junction unmatched. Germline loops: CDR1 LNHDA, CDR2 SQIVND (reference sequence). This CDR3 is 14 amino acids long.

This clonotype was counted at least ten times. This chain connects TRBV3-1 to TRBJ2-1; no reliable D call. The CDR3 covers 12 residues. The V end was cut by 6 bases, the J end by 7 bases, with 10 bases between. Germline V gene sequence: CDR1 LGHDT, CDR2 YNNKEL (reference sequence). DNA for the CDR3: TGTGCCAGCAGGGGCTTGTTGAATGAGCAGTTCTTC. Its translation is CASRGLLNEQFF.

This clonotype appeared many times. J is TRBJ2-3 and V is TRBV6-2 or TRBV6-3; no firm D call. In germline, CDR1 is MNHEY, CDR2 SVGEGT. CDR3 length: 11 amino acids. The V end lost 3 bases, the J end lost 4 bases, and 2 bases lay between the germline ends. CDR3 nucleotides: TGTGCCAGCAGTTATGCAGATACGCAGTATTTT. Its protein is CASSYADTQYF.

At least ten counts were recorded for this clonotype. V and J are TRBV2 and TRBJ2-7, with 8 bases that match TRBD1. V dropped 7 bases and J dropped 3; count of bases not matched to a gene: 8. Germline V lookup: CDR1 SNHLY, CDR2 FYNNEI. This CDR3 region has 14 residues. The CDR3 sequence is CASTSGQGVYEQYV. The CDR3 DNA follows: TGTGCCAGCACCTCCGGACAGGGAGTCTACGAGCAGTACGTC.

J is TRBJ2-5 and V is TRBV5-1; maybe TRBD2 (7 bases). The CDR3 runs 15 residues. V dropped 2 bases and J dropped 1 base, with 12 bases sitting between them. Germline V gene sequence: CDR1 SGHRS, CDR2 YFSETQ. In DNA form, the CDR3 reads TGCGCCAGCAGCTTCGAGGGGGGGGTCCAAGAGACCCAGTACTTC. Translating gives CASSFEGGVQETQYF.

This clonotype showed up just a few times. The chain's CDR3 is CSVEDYGGNVGTFF. The DNA of the CDR3 is TGCAGCGTTGAAGATTACGGGGGAAACGTGGGAACTTTCTTT. The rearrangement links TRBV29-1 to TRBJ1-1; a possible D gene is TRBD1 (5 bases). The CDR3 spans 14 residues. CDR1 and CDR2 from the germline V gene are SQVTM and ANQGSEA. Trimming pared 0 bases from V and 12 bases from J, leaving 20 bases between.

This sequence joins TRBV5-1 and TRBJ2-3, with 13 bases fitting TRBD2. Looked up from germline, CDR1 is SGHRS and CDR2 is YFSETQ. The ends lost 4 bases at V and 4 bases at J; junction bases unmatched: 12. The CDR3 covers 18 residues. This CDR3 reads CASSPRGGLAGDPDTQYF. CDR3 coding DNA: TGCGCCAGCAGCCCCCGGGGAGGACTAGCGGGGGACCCAGATACGCAGTATTTT.

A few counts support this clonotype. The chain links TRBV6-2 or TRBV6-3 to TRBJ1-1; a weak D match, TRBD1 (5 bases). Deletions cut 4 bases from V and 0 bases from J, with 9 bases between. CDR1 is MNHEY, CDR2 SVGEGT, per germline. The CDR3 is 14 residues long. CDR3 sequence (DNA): TGTGCCAGCAGTTTCTGGACAATGAACACTGAAGCTTTCTTT. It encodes CASSFWTMNTEAFF.

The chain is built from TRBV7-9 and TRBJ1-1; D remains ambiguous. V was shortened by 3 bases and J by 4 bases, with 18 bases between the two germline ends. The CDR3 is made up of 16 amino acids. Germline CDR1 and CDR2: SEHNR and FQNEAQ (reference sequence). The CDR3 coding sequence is TGTGCCAGCAGCTTCTCCATACGTCGGCGAGGCACTGAAGCTTTCTTT. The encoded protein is CASSFSIRRRGTEAFF. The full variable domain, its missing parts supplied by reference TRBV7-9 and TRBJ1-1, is DTGVSQNPRHKITKRGQNVTFRCDPISEHNRLYWYRQTLGQGPEFLTYFQNEAQLEKSRLLSDRFSAERPKGSFSTLEIQRTEQGDSAMYLCASSFSIRRRGTEAFFGQGTRLTVV.